This T cell receptor (beta chain) comes out of a study of T cell responses to AZD1222 COVID-19 vaccine. General study points: The CD4 TCRs associated with vaccination extended across spike and predominated at 160-218 and 743-854. Possibly, clonal diversity was underestimated; donors were largely white British and included more females. Reports indicate that nearly half of spike-specific TCRs are directed at unmutated variant regions.

Germline assignment: CDR1 SNHLY and CDR2 FYNNEI. Trimming took 4 bases from V and 7 from J, leaving 18 bases between them. The CDR3 extends over 15 amino acids. The method was immunoSEQ multiplex PCR; TCRdb's version includes in-frame clones alone and lacks a portion of them. The data contain about 180,000 clones, 94% of them singletons. In the case of this clone: Its antigen is unidentified.

The rearrangement links TRBV2 to TRBJ2-3; D is unclear. The source was peripheral blood, collected 28 days after the second AZD1222 dose. This receptor was obtained from an adult who received the AZD1222 COVID-19 vaccine. This CDR3 is CASSGTRLHGNTQYF. CDR3 in DNA: TGTGCCAGCAGTGGGACCCGACTCCATGGTAATACGCAGTATTTT.